This section outlines one TCR beta chain sequence together with its context. Antigen specificity is unknown. The germline gives CDR1 KGHSH, CDR2 LQKENI. The CDR3 runs to 15 residues. V was clipped by 2 bases and J by 3 bases; unmatched bases: 6. With 60 Vbeta and 13 Jbeta primers, the PCR was carried out. Sequencing was performed with immunoSEQ multiplex PCR; in TCRdb, only in-frame clones are kept and a portion is missing. This repertoire shows around 110,000 clones, approximately 81% found once; its top ten account for about 3%. The data are from a study of cytomegalovirus exposure and HLA in healthy donors. Regarding the study as a whole: Sequencing likely produced, as an artifact, a cluster of highly shared sequence variants.

The sample consisted of PBMCs. The sequence was obtained from a woman between 18 and 29 years old in good health and CMV-seropositive. The chain uses TRBV18 and TRBJ2-7; TRBD1 matches 8 bases. Here the CDR3 reads CASSPRTGIGYEQYF. The CDR3 coding sequence is TGTGCCAGCTCACCAAGGACAGGGATTGGCTACGAGCAGTACTTC.